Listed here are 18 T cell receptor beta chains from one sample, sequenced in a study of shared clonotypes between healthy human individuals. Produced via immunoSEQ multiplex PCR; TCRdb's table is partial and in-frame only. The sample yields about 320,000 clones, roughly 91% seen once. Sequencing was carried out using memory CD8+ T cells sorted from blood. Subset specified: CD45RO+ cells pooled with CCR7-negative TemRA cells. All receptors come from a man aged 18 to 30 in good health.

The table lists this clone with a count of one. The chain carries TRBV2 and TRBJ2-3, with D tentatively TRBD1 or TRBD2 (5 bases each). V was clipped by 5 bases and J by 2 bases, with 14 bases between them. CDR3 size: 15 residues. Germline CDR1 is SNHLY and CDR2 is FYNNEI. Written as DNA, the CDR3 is TGTGCCAGCAGTTCCGGGACGGTACACACAGATACGCAGTATTTT. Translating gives CASSSGTVHTDTQYF.

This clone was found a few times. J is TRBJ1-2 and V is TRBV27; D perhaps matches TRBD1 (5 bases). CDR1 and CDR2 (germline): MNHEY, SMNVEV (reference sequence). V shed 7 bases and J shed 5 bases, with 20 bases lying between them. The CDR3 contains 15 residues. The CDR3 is CASTPSQGGGYGYTF. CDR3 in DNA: TGTGCCAGCACCCCTTCCCAGGGTGGAGGGTATGGCTACACCTTC.

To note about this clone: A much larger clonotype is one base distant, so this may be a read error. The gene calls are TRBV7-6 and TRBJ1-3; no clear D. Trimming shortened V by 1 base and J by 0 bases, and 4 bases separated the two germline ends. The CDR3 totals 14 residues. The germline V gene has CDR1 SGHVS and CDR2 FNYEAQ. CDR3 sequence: CASSLGGSGNTIYF. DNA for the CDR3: TGTGCCAGCAGCTTAGGGGGCTCTGGAAACACCATATATTTT.

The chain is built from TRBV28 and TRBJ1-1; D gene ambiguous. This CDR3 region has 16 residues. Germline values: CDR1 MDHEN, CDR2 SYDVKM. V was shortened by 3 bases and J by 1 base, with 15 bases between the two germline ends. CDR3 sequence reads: CASSFPLGHGNTEAFF. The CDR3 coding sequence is TGTGCCAGCAGTTTTCCATTAGGGCACGGGAACACTGAAGCTTTCTTT.

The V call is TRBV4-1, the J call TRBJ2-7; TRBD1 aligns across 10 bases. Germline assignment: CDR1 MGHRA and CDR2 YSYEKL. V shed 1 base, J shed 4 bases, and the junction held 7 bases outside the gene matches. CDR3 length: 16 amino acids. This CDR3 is CASSQGGTGEGYEQYF. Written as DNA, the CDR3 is TGCGCCAGCAGCCAAGGGGGGACAGGGGAAGGTTACGAGCAGTACTTC.

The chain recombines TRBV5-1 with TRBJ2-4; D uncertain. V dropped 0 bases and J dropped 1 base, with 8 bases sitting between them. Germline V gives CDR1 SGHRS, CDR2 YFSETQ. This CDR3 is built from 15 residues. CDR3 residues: CASSLEVRAKNIQYF. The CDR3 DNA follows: TGCGCCAGCAGCTTGGAGGTCAGGGCCAAAAACATTCAGTACTTC.

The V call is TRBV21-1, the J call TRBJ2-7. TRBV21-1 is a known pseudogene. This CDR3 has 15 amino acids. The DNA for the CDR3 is TGTGCCAGCAGCAAAGCAGGGTGGGCGGCCTACGAGCAGTACTTC. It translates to CASSKAGWAAYEQYF.

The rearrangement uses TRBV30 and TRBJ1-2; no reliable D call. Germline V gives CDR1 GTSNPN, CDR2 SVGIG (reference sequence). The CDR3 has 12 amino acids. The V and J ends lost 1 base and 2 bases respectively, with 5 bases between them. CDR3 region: CAWSGGNYGYTF. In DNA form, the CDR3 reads TGTGCCTGGAGTGGCGGGAACTATGGCTACACCTTC. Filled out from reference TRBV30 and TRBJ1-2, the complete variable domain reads SQTIHQWPATLVQPVGSPLSLECTVEGTSNPNLYWYRQAAGRGLQLLFYSVGIGQISSEVPQNLSASRPQDRQFILSSKKLLLSDSGFYLCAWSGGNYGYTFGSGTRLTVV.

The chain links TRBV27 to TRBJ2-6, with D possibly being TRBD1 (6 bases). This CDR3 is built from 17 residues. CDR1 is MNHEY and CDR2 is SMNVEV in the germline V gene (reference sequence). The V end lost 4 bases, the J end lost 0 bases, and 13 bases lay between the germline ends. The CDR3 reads CASSSRQVSSGANVLTF. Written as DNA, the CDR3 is TGTGCCAGCAGTTCACGACAGGTCTCCTCTGGGGCCAACGTCCTGACTTTC.

CDR3 protein: CASSLVRAFNEQFF. DNA for the CDR3: TGTGCCAGCAGCTTAGTTAGGGCTTTCAATGAGCAGTTCTTC. The J gene is TRBJ2-1, the V gene TRBV7-9; D is ambiguous. This CDR3 region has 14 residues. Trimming pared 1 base from V and 6 bases from J, leaving 10 bases between. Germline assignment: CDR1 SEHNR and CDR2 FQNEAQ (reference sequence).

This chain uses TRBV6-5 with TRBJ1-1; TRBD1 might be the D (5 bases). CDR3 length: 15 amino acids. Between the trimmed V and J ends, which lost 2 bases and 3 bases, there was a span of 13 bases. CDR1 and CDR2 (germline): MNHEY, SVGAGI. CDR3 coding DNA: TGTGCCAGCAGTTACGGCAGGGACGCGCACACTGAAGCTTTCTTT. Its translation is CASSYGRDAHTEAFF.

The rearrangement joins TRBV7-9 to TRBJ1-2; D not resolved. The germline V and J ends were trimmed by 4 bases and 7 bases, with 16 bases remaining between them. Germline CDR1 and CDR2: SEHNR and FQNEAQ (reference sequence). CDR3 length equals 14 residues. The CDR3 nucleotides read TGTGCCAGCAGCTACGTTTTGGAAGGTTTTGGCTACACCTTC. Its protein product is CASSYVLEGFGYTF.

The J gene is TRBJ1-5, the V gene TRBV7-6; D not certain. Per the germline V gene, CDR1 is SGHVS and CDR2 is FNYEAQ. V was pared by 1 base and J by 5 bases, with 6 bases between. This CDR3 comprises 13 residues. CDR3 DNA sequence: TGTGCCAGCAGCTTAGGACATCATCAGCCCCAGCATTTT. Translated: CASSLGHHQPQHF.

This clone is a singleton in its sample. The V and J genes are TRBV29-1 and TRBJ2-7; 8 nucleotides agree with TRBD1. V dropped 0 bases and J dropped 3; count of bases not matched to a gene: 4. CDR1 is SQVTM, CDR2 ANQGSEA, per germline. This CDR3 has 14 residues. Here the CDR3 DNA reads TGCAGCGTTGAAGAGGCAGGGGGCTACTACGAGCAGTACTTC. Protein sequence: CSVEEAGGYYEQYF.

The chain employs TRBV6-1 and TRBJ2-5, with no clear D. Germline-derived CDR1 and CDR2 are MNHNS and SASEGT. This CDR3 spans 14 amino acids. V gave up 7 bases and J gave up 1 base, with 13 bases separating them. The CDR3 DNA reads TGTGCCAGCAAGTCCAAGGTTCGCCAAGAGACCCAGTACTTC. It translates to CASKSKVRQETQYF.

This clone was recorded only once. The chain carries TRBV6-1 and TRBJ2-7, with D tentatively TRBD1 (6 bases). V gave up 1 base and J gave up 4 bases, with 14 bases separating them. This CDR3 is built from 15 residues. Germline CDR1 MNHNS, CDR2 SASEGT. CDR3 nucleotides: TGTGCCAGCAGTGAAGTTGGCAGGGGCCCATACGAGCAGTACTTC. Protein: CASSEVGRGPYEQYF.

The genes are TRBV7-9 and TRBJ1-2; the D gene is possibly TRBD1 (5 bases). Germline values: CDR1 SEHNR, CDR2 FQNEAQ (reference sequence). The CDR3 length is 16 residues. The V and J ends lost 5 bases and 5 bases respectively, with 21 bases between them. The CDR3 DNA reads TGTGCCAGCAGCCCCCCCCTCGCTACAGGTGTATATGGCTACACCTTC. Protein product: CASSPPLATGVYGYTF.

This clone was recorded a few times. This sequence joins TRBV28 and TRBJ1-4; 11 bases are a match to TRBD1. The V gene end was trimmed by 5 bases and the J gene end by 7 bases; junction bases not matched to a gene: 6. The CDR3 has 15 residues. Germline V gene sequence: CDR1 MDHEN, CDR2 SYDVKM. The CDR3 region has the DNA TGTGCCAGCAGTACCCCGGACAGGGGGCTTGAAAAACTGTTTTTT. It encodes CASSTPDRGLEKLFF. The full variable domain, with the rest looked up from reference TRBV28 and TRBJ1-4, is DVKVTQSSRYLVKRTGEKVFLECVQDMDHENMFWYRQDPGLGLRLIYFSYDVKMKEKGDIPEGYSVSREKKERFSLILESASTNQTSMYLCASSTPDRGLEKLFFGSGTQLSVL.